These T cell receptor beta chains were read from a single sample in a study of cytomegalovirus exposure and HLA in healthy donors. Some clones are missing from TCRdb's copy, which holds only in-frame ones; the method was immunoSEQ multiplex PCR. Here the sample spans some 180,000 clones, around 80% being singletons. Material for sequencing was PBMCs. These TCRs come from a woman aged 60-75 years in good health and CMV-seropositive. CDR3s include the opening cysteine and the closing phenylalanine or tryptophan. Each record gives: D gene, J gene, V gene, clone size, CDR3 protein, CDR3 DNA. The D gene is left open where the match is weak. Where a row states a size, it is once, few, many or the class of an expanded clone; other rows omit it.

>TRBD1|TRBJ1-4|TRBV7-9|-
CASSHDRAEKLFF
TGTGCCAGCAGCCACGACAGGGCTGAAAAACTGTTTTTT
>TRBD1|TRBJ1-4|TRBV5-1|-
CASSSYRQGVKKLFF
TGCGCCAGCAGCTCCTACCGGCAGGGGGTGAAAAAACTGTTTTTT
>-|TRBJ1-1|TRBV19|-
CASGPVRGGNTEAFF
TGTGCCAGTGGTCCTGTGCGGGGGGGAAACACTGAAGCTTTCTTT
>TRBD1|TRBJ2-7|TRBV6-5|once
CAPPGQGVPYEQYF
TGTGCCCCCCCTGGACAGGGGGTCCCCTACGAGCAGTACTTC
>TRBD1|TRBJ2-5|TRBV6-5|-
CASSSQQGGSETQYF
TGTGCCAGCAGTTCACAACAGGGGGGCTCGGAGACCCAGTACTTC
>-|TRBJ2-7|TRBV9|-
CASSTLGGDYEQYF
TGTGCCAGCAGTACACTAGGGGGGGACTACGAGCAGTACTTC
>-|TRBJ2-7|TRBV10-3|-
CAISETGTYEQYF
TGTGCCATCAGTGAGACAGGGACCTACGAGCAGTACTTC
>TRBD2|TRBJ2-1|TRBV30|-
CAWSATTSGLQFF
TGTGCCTGGAGTGCCACAACTAGCGGACTTCAGTTCTTC
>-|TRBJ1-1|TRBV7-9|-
CASIKLQGDTEAFF
TGTGCCAGCATCAAACTACAGGGAGACACTGAAGCTTTCTTT
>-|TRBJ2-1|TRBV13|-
CASSPRVRGDNEQFF
TGTGCCAGCAGCCCCAGGGTTAGAGGCGACAATGAGCAGTTCTTC
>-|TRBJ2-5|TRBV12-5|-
CASAIGQTNQETQYF
TGTGCTAGTGCTATTGGACAGACTAACCAAGAGACCCAGTACTTC
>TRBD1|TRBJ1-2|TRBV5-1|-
CASSSRGQGAYSGYTF
TGCGCCAGCAGCTCGAGGGGACAGGGGGCGTATAGTGGCTACACCTTC
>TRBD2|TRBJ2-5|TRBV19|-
CASSRVGTSGFRTQYF
TGTGCCAGTAGTCGTGTCGGGACTAGCGGTTTCCGGACCCAGTACTTC
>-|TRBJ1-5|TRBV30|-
CAWSTRGGQPQHF
TGTGCCTGGAGTACCAGAGGGGGACAGCCCCAGCATTTT
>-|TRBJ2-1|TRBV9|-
CASSVGGVIWGNEQFF
TGTGCCAGCAGCGTAGGGGGGGTAATTTGGGGCAATGAGCAGTTCTTC
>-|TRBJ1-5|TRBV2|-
CASRATEYSNQPQHF
TGTGCCAGCAGGGCGACAGAGTATAGCAATCAGCCCCAGCATTTT
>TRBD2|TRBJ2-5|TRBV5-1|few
CASSLGGGSETQYF
TGCGCCAGCAGCTTGGGGGGGGGAAGTGAGACCCAGTACTTC
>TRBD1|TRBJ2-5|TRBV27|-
CASSLGTGFETQYF
TGTGCCAGCAGTTTAGGGACAGGATTTGAGACCCAGTACTTC
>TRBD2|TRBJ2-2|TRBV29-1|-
CSGRTSGRGLTGELFF
TGCAGCGGACGGACTAGCGGGAGAGGTTTGACCGGGGAGCTGTTTTTT
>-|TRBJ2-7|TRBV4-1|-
CASSQEIAMGPYEQYF
TGCGCCAGCAGCCAAGAAATCGCAATGGGGCCCTACGAGCAGTACTTC
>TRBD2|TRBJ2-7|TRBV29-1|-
CSVESGSYEQYF
TGCAGCGTTGAAAGCGGGAGCTACGAGCAGTACTTC
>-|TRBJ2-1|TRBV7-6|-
CASSLGVQLEWNNNEQFF
TGTGCCAGCAGCTTAGGGGTCCAACTAGAATGGAATAACAATGAGCAGTTCTTC
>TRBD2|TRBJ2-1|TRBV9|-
CASSVGGTSGVSSYNEQFF
TGTGCCAGCAGCGTAGGCGGGACTAGCGGGGTTAGCTCCTACAATGAGCAGTTCTTC
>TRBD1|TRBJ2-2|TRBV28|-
CASTDRTGGLGTGELFF
TGTGCCAGCACCGACCGGACAGGGGGCCTTGGGACCGGGGAGCTGTTTTTT
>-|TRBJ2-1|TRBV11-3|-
CASSLDAPGDNEQFF
TGTGCCAGCAGCTTAGATGCTCCAGGGGACAATGAGCAGTTCTTC
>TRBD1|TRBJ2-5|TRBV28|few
CAIQGASKKTQYF
TGTGCCATCCAGGGGGCCTCTAAGAAGACCCAGTACTTC
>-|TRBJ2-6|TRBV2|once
CASSDGRAGAGANVLTF
TGTGCCAGCAGTGACGGCAGGGCTGGGGCTGGGGCCAACGTCCTGACTTTC
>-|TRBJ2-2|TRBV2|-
CASRDSRAGTGELFF
TGTGCCAGCAGGGACTCTAGGGCCGGTACCGGGGAGCTGTTTTTT
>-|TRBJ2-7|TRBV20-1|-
CSVGLPYEQYF
TGCAGTGTCGGTCTACCCTACGAGCAGTACTTC
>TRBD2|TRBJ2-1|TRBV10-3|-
CAISESGREVNNEQFF
TGTGCCATCAGTGAGTCGGGGAGGGAGGTCAACAATGAGCAGTTCTTC
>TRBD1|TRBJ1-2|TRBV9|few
CASSVGQGGNYGYTF
TGTGCCAGCAGCGTGGGACAGGGGGGTAACTATGGCTACACCTTC
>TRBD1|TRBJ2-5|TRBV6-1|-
CASSATSGQGETQYF
TGTGCCAGCAGTGCTACCTCGGGACAGGGCGAGACCCAGTACTTC